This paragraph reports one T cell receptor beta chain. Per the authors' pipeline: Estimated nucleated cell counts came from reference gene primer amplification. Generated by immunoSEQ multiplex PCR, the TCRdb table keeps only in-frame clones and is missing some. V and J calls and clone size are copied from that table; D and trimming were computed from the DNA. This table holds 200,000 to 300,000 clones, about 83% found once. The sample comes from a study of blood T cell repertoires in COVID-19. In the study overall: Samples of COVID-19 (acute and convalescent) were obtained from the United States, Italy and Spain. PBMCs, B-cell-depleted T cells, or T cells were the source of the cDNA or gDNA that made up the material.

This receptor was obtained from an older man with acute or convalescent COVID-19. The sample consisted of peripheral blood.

CDR3 DNA: TGTGCCAGCAGTTTCGACAGAAGCAATGAGCAGTTCTTC. It translates to CASSFDRSNEQFF. The genes are TRBV13 and TRBJ2-1; TRBD1 is a possible D gene (5 bases). CDR1 is PRHDT and CDR2 is FYEKMQ in the germline V gene (reference sequence). CDR3 length equals 13 residues. Deletions cut 6 bases from V and 6 bases from J, with 12 bases between.